These 25 T cell receptor beta chains came from one sample sequenced in a study of shared clonotypes between healthy human individuals. CD8 cells classed as naive were CD45RO-negative and positively selected for CCR7, excluding terminally differentiated effector memory CD45RA+ cells. Repertoires were generated with immunoSEQ multiplex PCR, while TCRdb's copy carries only in-frame clones and drops some. The table has 660,000 or so clones, approximately 96% seen once. Sequenced: naive CD8+ T cells sorted from blood. The receptors here all came from a young woman in good health.

Concerning this clone: This sample includes further DNA sequences coding for the same CDR3. V usage is TRBV27 and J usage is TRBJ2-2; 12 bases map to TRBD2. This CDR3 spans 15 amino acids. V shed 6 bases, J shed 5 bases, and the junction held 4 bases outside the gene matches. CDR1 and CDR2 (germline): MNHEY, SMNVEV (reference sequence). CDR3: CASSIGTSGTGELFF. The DNA of the CDR3 is TGTGCCAGCAGCATAGGGACTAGCGGGACCGGGGAGCTGTTTTTT.

This chain links TRBV2 with TRBJ2-7; D not resolved. V lost 0 bases to trimming and J lost 5 bases, with 11 bases between them. The CDR3 is 14 amino acids. Germline V gene data show CDR1 as SNHLY and CDR2 as FYNNEI. The CDR3 sequence: CASSEARIAHEQYF. CDR3 DNA: TGTGCCAGCAGTGAAGCACGAATAGCACACGAGCAGTACTTC.

This clone was observed a handful of times. The J gene is TRBJ2-5, the V gene TRBV27, with D unresolved. There are 11 residues in the CDR3. The germline V gene has CDR1 MNHEY and CDR2 SMNVEV (reference sequence). V dropped 11 bases and J dropped 0 bases, with 7 bases sitting between them. In DNA, the CDR3 is TGTGCCGTGTTAGACCAAGAGACCCAGTACTTC. The encoded protein is CAVLDQETQYF.

This clone was counted once. The chain couples TRBV6-4 to TRBJ1-2; D may be TRBD1 (5 bases). Trimming shortened V by 4 bases and J by 3 bases, and 9 bases separated the two germline ends. This CDR3 comprises 13 residues. Germline values: CDR1 MRHNA, CDR2 SNTAGT. The CDR3 coding sequence is TGTGCCAGCAGTGGACCGGGGGACTATGGCTACACCTTC. Its translation: CASSGPGDYGYTF.

The chain couples TRBV23-1 to TRBJ1-2; the D is unclear. TRBV23-1 is annotated as an ORF whose role is uncertain. The CDR3 is made up of 14 amino acids. Trimming stripped 6 bases from V and 4 bases from J, with 15 bases between. CDR3 region: CASRGDGLFYGYTF. CDR3 sequence (DNA): TGCGCCAGCAGGGGAGACGGACTCTTCTATGGCTACACCTTC.

This rearrangement joins TRBV7-8 to TRBJ2-1; 12 nucleotides match TRBD2. The CDR3 loop spans 16 amino acids. Germline lookup yields CDR1 SGHVS and CDR2 FQNEAQ. V was clipped by 3 bases and J by 8 bases; unmatched bases: 8. The CDR3: CASSFLLAGGSYEQFF. CDR3 nucleotide sequence: TGTGCCAGCAGCTTTCTACTAGCGGGAGGAAGCTATGAGCAGTTCTTC. Full variable domain (remainder filled in from reference TRBV7-8 and TRBJ2-1): GAGVSQSPRYKVAKRGQDVALRCDPISGHVSLFWYQQALGQGPEFLTYFQNEAQLDKSGLPSDRFFAERPEGSVSTLKIQRTQQEDSAVYLCASSFLLAGGSYEQFFGPGTRLTVL.

This chain links TRBV19 with TRBJ2-1; no reliable D call. This CDR3 is 12 amino acids long. Germline V CDR1 and CDR2: LNHDA, SQIVND (reference sequence). Deletions cut 2 bases from V and 5 bases from J, with 4 bases between. As DNA, the CDR3 is TGTGCCAGTAGTATACTTAACAATGAGCAGTTCTTC. Translating gives CASSILNNEQFF.

This chain uses TRBV10-2 with TRBJ2-7; D call uncertain. The CDR3 runs 11 residues. V dropped 10 bases and J dropped 3 bases, with 10 bases sitting between them. Germline V CDR1 and CDR2: WSHSY, SAAADI. CDR3 region: CAISTHYEQYF. The CDR3 nucleotides are TGCGCCATATCGACCCACTACGAGCAGTACTTC.

The V gene is TRBV7-7, the J gene TRBJ1-3; a possible D gene is TRBD1 (6 bases). Germline V lookup: CDR1 SSHAT, CDR2 FNYEAQ (reference sequence). There are 15 residues in the CDR3. The ends were cut back, 4 bases at V and 3 bases at J, with 13 bases in the middle. The CDR3 bases are TGTGCCAGCAGCTCGCAGGGGTGGTTTGGAAACACCATATATTTT. This codes for CASSSQGWFGNTIYF.

The V and J genes are TRBV7-9 and TRBJ2-7; possible D gene TRBD1, 5 bases. This CDR3 has 13 amino acids. Trimming removed 5 bases from V and 6 bases from J, with 14 bases in between. Germline CDR1 reads SEHNR; CDR2 reads FQNEAQ (reference sequence). The CDR3 nucleotides are TGTGCCAGCAGCGAGGACAATCGTTCCGAGCAGTACTTC. Residues: CASSEDNRSEQYF.

The V and J genes are TRBV4-1 and TRBJ2-7; TRBD2 agrees at 11 bases. Germline V gene data show CDR1 as MGHRA and CDR2 as YSYEKL. Trimming at V came to 2 bases and at J to 3 bases, leaving 3 bases not matched to a gene. CDR3 size: 15 residues. Here the CDR3 DNA reads TGCGCCAGCAGCCAAATAGCGGGAGGGGGCTACGAGCAGTACTTC. It specifies CASSQIAGGGYEQYF.

CDR3 residues: CASSFSASGNTIYF. The CDR3 nucleotides are TGTGCCAGCAGCTTCTCGGCCTCTGGAAACACCATATATTTT. This chain connects TRBV5-6 to TRBJ1-3; D remains ambiguous. V was cut by 2 bases and J by 0 bases, with 6 bases left in between. There are 14 residues in the CDR3. The V gene's germline CDR1 is SGHDT and CDR2 YYEEEE.

The chain couples TRBV7-3 to TRBJ2-3, with a tentative D call TRBD1 (6 bases). Germline CDR1 and CDR2: SGHTA and FQGTGA. V was cut by 5 bases and J by 4 bases, with 13 bases left in between. CDR3 length: 14 residues. The CDR3 sequence is CASSPTGPADTQYF. CDR3 DNA: TGTGCCAGCAGCCCGACAGGTCCGGCAGATACGCAGTATTTT.

This clone was seen a single time. This rearrangement joins TRBV5-5 to TRBJ2-3, with D perhaps given as TRBD1 or TRBD2 (5 bases each). V was trimmed by 5 bases and J by 4 bases, leaving 17 bases between them. The CDR3 spans 15 residues. Germline lookup yields CDR1 SGHKS and CDR2 YYEKEE (reference sequence). The CDR3 DNA follows: TGTGCCAGCAGGCCTGGCCAGGGTAGCGCAGATACGCAGTATTTT. Translation: CASRPGQGSADTQYF.

The chain carries TRBV2 and TRBJ2-1; D gene ambiguous. CDR1 is SNHLY and CDR2 is FYNNEI in the germline V gene. V lost 7 bases and J lost 7, with 11 bases in between. The CDR3 sequence is 12 residues long. CDR3 nucleotides: TGTGCCAGCATGATCCTTAGTAATGAGCAGTTCTTC. Protein: CASMILSNEQFF. The variable domain in full, completed from reference TRBV2 and TRBJ2-1, reads EPEVTQTPSHQVTQMGQEVILRCVPISNHLYFYWYRQILGQKVEFLVSFYNNEISEKSEIFDDQFSVERPDGSNFTLKIRSTKLEDSAMYFCASMILSNEQFFGPGTRLTVL.

This sequence joins TRBV5-4 and TRBJ2-2; maybe TRBD2 (5 bases). Germline CDR1 reads SGHNT; CDR2 reads YYREEE (reference sequence). With 4 bases removed from V and 6 bases from J, the gap between germline ends came to 7 bases. The length of the CDR3 is 12 residues. CDR3 nucleotide sequence: TGTGCCAGCAGCCCGAGGGCCGGGGAGCTGTTTTTT. Translating it yields CASSPRAGELFF.

The V and J genes are TRBV11-2 and TRBJ1-2; D possibly corresponds to TRBD1 (5 bases). This CDR3 region has 14 residues. V lost 1 base to trimming and J lost 6 bases, with 12 bases between them. CDR1 is SGHAT and CDR2 is FQNNGV in the germline V gene. Here the CDR3 DNA reads TGTGCCAGCAGCTTAGGGGGCGCCCCTAATGGCTACACCTTC. Protein product: CASSLGGAPNGYTF.

The chain recombines TRBV15 with TRBJ1-5; tentatively, D is TRBD1 (5 bases). The ends were cut back, 0 bases at V and 9 bases at J, with 12 bases in the middle. The CDR3 totals 14 residues. In germline, CDR1 is LNHNV, CDR2 YYDKDF (reference sequence). The CDR3 loop reads CATSRDGDVSPQHF. Written as DNA, the CDR3 is TGTGCCACCAGCAGAGATGGGGACGTATCGCCCCAGCATTTT.

The CDR3 DNA sequence: TGTGCCAGCAGCTTAGTGGGGGGGGCCCAGAACGAGCAGTACTTC. It encodes CASSLVGGAQNEQYF. The chain employs TRBV13 and TRBJ2-7; a weak D match, TRBD2 (7 bases). From germline, CDR1 is PRHDT and CDR2 FYEKMQ (reference sequence). The CDR3 sequence is 15 residues long. The V end lost 1 base, the J end lost 5 bases, and 15 bases lay between the germline ends. Together with reference TRBV13 and TRBJ2-7, the CDR3 gives the full variable domain: AAGVIQSPRHLIKEKRETATLKCYPIPRHDTVYWYQQGPGQDPQFLISFYEKMQSDKGSIPDRFSAQQFSDYHSELNMSSLELGDSALYFCASSLVGGAQNEQYFGPGTRLTVT.

V is TRBV7-9 and J is TRBJ2-7; the D call may be TRBD1 or TRBD2 (5 bases each). The CDR3 has 13 amino acids. Germline CDR1 reads SEHNR; CDR2 reads FQNEAQ (reference sequence). Between the trimmed V and J ends, which lost 5 bases and 2 bases, there was a span of 10 bases. Written as DNA, the CDR3 is TGTGCCAGCAGCACCGGGGCGACCTACGAGCAGTACTTC. It specifies CASSTGATYEQYF.

The chain recombines TRBV25-1 with TRBJ2-3; D possibly corresponds to TRBD2 (5 bases). V was cut by 4 bases and J by 3 bases, with 23 bases left in between. CDR1 MGHDK and CDR2 SYGVNS come from the germline V gene. The CDR3 runs 18 residues. The CDR3 protein is CASSGPLPGVKPTDTQYF. CDR3 in DNA: TGTGCCAGCAGTGGTCCTCTTCCCGGGGTTAAACCAACAGATACGCAGTATTTT.

This rearrangement joins TRBV11-2 to TRBJ2-5; no clear D gene. The last part of the DNA fits TRBJ2-7 better; the J call may be wrong. CDR1 and CDR2 from the germline V gene are SGHAT and FQNNGV. The CDR3 contains 12 residues. CDR3 residues: CASSLDLYEQYF. The CDR3 DNA follows: TGTGCCAGCAGCTTAGACCTCTACGAGCAGTACTTC.

The chain carries TRBV29-1 and TRBJ1-2; tentative D call: TRBD1 (5 bases). The germline gives CDR1 SQVTM, CDR2 ANQGSEA. There are 13 residues in the CDR3. The V and J ends lost 8 bases and 5 bases respectively, with 18 bases between them. CDR3 in DNA: TGCAGCAACACTATAATTGACAGTTATGGCTACACCTTC. This encodes CSNTIIDSYGYTF.

J is TRBJ2-2 and V is TRBV14, with TRBD1 matching over 9 bases. Looked up from germline, CDR1 is SGHDN and CDR2 is FVKESK. The CDR3 runs 15 residues. Trimming removed 4 bases from V and 4 bases from J; junction bases left unmatched: 4. The CDR3 is CASSPRTGVTGELFF. CDR3 coding DNA: TGTGCCAGCAGCCCCCGGACAGGGGTCACCGGGGAGCTGTTTTTT.

This chain joins TRBV19 and TRBJ1-5, with D possibly matching TRBD1 (6 bases). Germline CDR1 reads LNHDA; CDR2 reads SQIVND (reference sequence). This CDR3 has 14 residues. The V gene lost 3 bases and the J gene lost 6 bases, with 12 bases spanning the gap. CDR3 region: CASSIEGGSQPQHF. The CDR3 DNA reads TGTGCCAGTAGTATCGAGGGGGGTAGTCAGCCCCAGCATTTT.